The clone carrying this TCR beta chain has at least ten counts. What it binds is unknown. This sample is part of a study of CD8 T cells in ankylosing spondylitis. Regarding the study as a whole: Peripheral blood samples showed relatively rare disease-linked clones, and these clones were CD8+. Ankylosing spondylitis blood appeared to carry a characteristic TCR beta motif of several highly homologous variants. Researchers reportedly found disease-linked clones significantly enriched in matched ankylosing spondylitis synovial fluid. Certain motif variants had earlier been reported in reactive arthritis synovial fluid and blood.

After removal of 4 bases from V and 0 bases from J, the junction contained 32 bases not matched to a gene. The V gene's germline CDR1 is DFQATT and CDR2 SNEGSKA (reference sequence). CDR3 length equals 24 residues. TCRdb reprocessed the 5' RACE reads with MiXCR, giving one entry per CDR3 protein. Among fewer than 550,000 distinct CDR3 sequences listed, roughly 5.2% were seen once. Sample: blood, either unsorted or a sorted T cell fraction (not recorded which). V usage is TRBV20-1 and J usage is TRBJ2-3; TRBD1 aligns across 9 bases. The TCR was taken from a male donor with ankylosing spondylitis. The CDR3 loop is CSAKLYKLSVRDRVYFDSTDTQYF. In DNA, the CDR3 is TGCAGTGCTAAGCTTTATAAGCTTAGCGTTAGGGACAGGGTGTACTTCGATAGCACAGATACGCAGTATTTT.